This record looks at one T cell receptor beta chain sequence and its context. V trimming: 5 bases; J trimming: 7 bases; junction bases outside the gene matches: 8. Germline CDR1 MGHRA, CDR2 YSYEKL. There are 15 residues in the CDR3. The sample comes from a study of shared T cell receptors in the human thymus. The table came from immunoSEQ multiplex PCR; TCRdb's copy has only in-frame clones and leaves some out. The repertoire holds hundreds of thousands of clones, 80% to 90% seen once, with around 0.0094% in the top ten. A further study also used this sample, focusing on human thymus T cells. That source adds: Thymus specimens were resections from corrective heart surgery.

The sequence came from a girl under two years old with a congenital heart defect. The rearrangement links TRBV4-1 to TRBJ1-6, with 7 bases lining up with TRBD1. Sequenced: thymocytes. CDR3 in DNA: TGCGCCAGCAGCGCCCGGGACAGCCTCAATTCACCCCTCCACTTT. This encodes CASSARDSLNSPLHF.